These 25 T cell receptor beta chains came from one sample sequenced in a study of blood T cell repertoires in COVID-19. The table came from immunoSEQ multiplex PCR; TCRdb's copy has only in-frame clones and leaves some out. The sample lists 250,000 or so clones; roughly 85% were seen once. The sequenced material came from peripheral blood. All receptors come from a woman aged 18-29 years with acute or convalescent COVID-19.

The chain joins TRBV5-1 to TRBJ1-2; D remains ambiguous. Germline V gene sequence: CDR1 SGHRS, CDR2 YFSETQ. CDR3 length: 15 residues. Between the trimmed V and J ends, which lost 1 base and 3 bases, there was a span of 13 bases. The CDR3 DNA reads TGCGCCAGCAGCTTGAGCCCCCCGGTCGACTATGGCTACACCTTC. Translation: CASSLSPPVDYGYTF. The whole variable domain, remainder taken from reference TRBV5-1 and TRBJ1-2, is KAGVTQTPRYLIKTRGQQVTLSCSPISGHRSVSWYQQTPGQGLQFLFEYFSETQRNKGNFPGRFSGRQFSNSRSEMNVSTLELGDSALYLCASSLSPPVDYGYTFGSGTRLTVV.

The chain is built from TRBV6-5 and TRBJ2-7, with D tentatively TRBD1 (7 bases). From germline, CDR1 is MNHEY and CDR2 SVGAGI. The V gene lost 7 bases and the J gene lost 0 bases, with 13 bases spanning the gap. The CDR3 contains 14 residues. The CDR3 DNA follows: TGTGCCAGCACCAGGGGGGTGGGCTCCTACGAGCAGTACTTC. Translated, it gives CASTRGVGSYEQYF.

The chain employs TRBV27 and TRBJ1-4; the D is unclear. V was trimmed by 2 bases and J by 5 bases, leaving 9 bases between them. Germline CDR1 reads MNHEY; CDR2 reads SMNVEV (reference sequence). CDR3 size: 14 residues. The CDR3 sequence: CASSLTVSNEKLFF. The CDR3 bases are TGTGCCAGCAGTTTAACGGTTTCAAATGAAAAACTGTTTTTT.

The J gene is TRBJ1-2, the V gene TRBV27; 9 bases line up with TRBD1. The junction had 0 bases not matched to a gene; V was cut back by 5 bases and J by 2 bases. The CDR3 is 13 amino acids. Germline V gives CDR1 MNHEY, CDR2 SMNVEV (reference sequence). CDR3 sequence (DNA): TGTGCCAGCAGTGGACAGGGGAACTATGGCTACACCTTC. Translated, it gives CASSGQGNYGYTF.

This rearrangement joins TRBV6-6 to TRBJ2-1; 10 bases are shared with TRBD2. This CDR3 spans 18 amino acids. The trim removed 5 bases at V and 1 base at J, leaving 11 bases unmatched. Germline-derived CDR1 and CDR2 are MNHNY and SVGAGI (reference sequence). CDR3 amino acids: CASSPVLAGVGSYNEQFF. The CDR3 DNA is TGTGCCAGCAGTCCTGTTCTAGCGGGAGTAGGATCCTACAATGAGCAGTTCTTC.

Remarks on this clone: This sample includes further DNA sequences coding for the same CDR3. The V gene is TRBV18, the J gene TRBJ2-3; no clear D. The V end lost 0 bases, the J end lost 4 bases, and 8 bases lay between the germline ends. CDR1 and CDR2 from the germline V gene are KGHSH and LQKENI. The CDR3 loop spans 14 amino acids. This chain's CDR3 is CASSPPSSADTQYF. CDR3 in DNA: TGTGCCAGCTCACCACCCTCCAGCGCAGATACGCAGTATTTT.

The rearrangement joins TRBV29-1 to TRBJ2-1, with D possibly being TRBD2 (5 bases). Trimming removed 6 bases at V and 4 bases at J, with 19 bases between. The CDR3 runs 15 residues. Looked up from germline, CDR1 is SQVTM and CDR2 is ANQGSEA. The CDR3 DNA reads as TGCAGCGTAGGAAGATCCAGCGGAGAATACAATGAGCAGTTCTTC. This sequence encodes CSVGRSSGEYNEQFF.

The chain employs TRBV28 and TRBJ1-3; D is unresolved. The CDR3 is 13 residues long. Looked up from germline, CDR1 is MDHEN and CDR2 is SYDVKM. The germline V and J ends were trimmed by 7 bases and 2 bases, with 9 bases remaining between them. CDR3 region: CASTGEPGNTIYF. The CDR3 nucleotides read TGTGCCAGCACCGGAGAACCTGGAAACACCATATATTTT.

This clone occurred a few times. The chain carries TRBV4-2 and TRBJ2-7; TRBD2 agrees at 9 bases. After removal of 3 bases from V and 5 bases from J, the junction contained 11 bases not matched to a gene. There are 16 residues in the CDR3. Germline V lookup: CDR1 LGHNA, CDR2 YNFKEQ. The chain's CDR3 is CASSHLTGGRENEQYF. CDR3 coding DNA: TGTGCCAGCAGCCATCTAACCGGCGGGAGGGAGAACGAGCAGTACTTC.

The V gene is TRBV7-9, the J gene TRBJ2-1; the match to TRBD2 covers 10 bases. With 5 bases clipped from V and 8 bases from J, the junction kept 15 bases outside the gene matches. The CDR3 loop spans 17 amino acids. Germline V CDR1 and CDR2: SEHNR, FQNEAQ (reference sequence). CDR3 residues: CASSLGLAGVASDEQFF. CDR3 in DNA: TGTGCCAGCAGCCTGGGGCTAGCGGGAGTAGCGTCCGATGAGCAGTTCTTC.

The chain combines TRBV19 with TRBJ2-7; TRBD1 matches 11 bases. Germline values: CDR1 LNHDA, CDR2 SQIVND (reference sequence). This CDR3 region has 17 residues. V gave up 3 bases and J gave up 0 bases; unmatched junction bases: 7. Here the CDR3 DNA reads TGTGCCAGTAGTATTCGAGGACAGGGGGCTTCCTCCTACGAGCAGTACTTC. Translated: CASSIRGQGASSYEQYF.

The chain recombines TRBV11-3 with TRBJ2-1; TRBD2 aligns across 9 bases. Germline CDR1 is SGHNT and CDR2 is YENEEA. Losses at the gene ends were 6 bases for V and 0 bases for J; bases not matched to a gene: 3. The length of the CDR3 is 15 residues. The CDR3 loop reads CASSHSGSSYNEQFF. The CDR3 DNA sequence: TGTGCCAGCAGTCATAGCGGGAGCTCCTACAATGAGCAGTTCTTC.

The chain couples TRBV5-4 to TRBJ2-1; D is uncertain. This CDR3 spans 11 amino acids. The germline gives CDR1 SGHNT, CDR2 YYREEE (reference sequence). V was clipped by 2 bases and J by 10 bases, with 7 bases between them. The CDR3, as DNA: TGTGCCAGCAGCTTTACCCAGGAGCAGTTCTTC. It encodes CASSFTQEQFF.

This CDR3 reads CASSLANTGVHSPLHF. The CDR3 DNA reads as TGTGCCAGCAGCTTGGCCAACACAGGAGTTCATTCACCCCTCCACTTT. The rearrangement links TRBV5-4 to TRBJ1-6; D may be TRBD1 (5 bases). In germline, CDR1 is SGHNT, CDR2 YYREEE (reference sequence). Trimming shortened V by 0 bases and J by 8 bases, and 15 bases separated the two germline ends. The CDR3 runs 16 residues. Full variable domain (rest looked up from reference TRBV5-4 and TRBJ1-6): ETGVTQSPTHLIKTRGQQVTLRCSSQSGHNTVSWYQQALGQGPQFIFQYYREEENGRGNFPPRFSGLQFPNYSSELNVNALELDDSALYLCASSLANTGVHSPLHFGNGTRLTVT.

In this sample, this clone turned up once. The genes are TRBV18 and TRBJ2-1; D uncertain. The V end lost 5 bases, the J end lost 4 bases, and 9 bases lay between the germline ends. CDR3 length: 13 residues. CDR1 and CDR2 (germline): KGHSH, LQKENI. The CDR3 coding sequence is TGTGCCAGCTCAGTTAACAATTACAATGAGCAGTTCTTC. It encodes CASSVNNYNEQFF.

The chain couples TRBV28 to TRBJ1-1; unclear D gene. The CDR3 contains 12 residues. Germline CDR1 is MDHEN and CDR2 is SYDVKM. The V and J ends lost 6 bases and 0 bases respectively, with 5 bases between them. CDR3 bases: TGTGCCAGCAGCAGGCTGAACACTGAAGCTTTCTTT. This encodes CASSRLNTEAFF.

This chain uses TRBV10-2 with TRBJ1-1; no clear D gene. Trimming left V 3 bases short and J 4 bases short, with 12 bases between. The CDR3 sequence is 14 residues long. Germline V CDR1 and CDR2: WSHSY, SAAADI. CDR3 protein: CASSEYQRGTEAFF. DNA of the CDR3: TGCGCCAGCAGTGAATATCAGCGGGGCACTGAAGCTTTCTTT.

V gene TRBV29-1 combines with J gene TRBJ2-7; the match to TRBD1 covers 8 bases. The V gene's germline CDR1 is SQVTM and CDR2 ANQGSEA. V shed 4 bases, J shed 2 bases, and the junction held 7 bases outside the gene matches. This CDR3 comprises 14 residues. This CDR3 is CSVAMGQDTYEQYF. The CDR3 DNA is TGCAGCGTTGCAATGGGACAGGACACCTACGAGCAGTACTTC.

The rearrangement links TRBV20-1 to TRBJ1-5; D unresolved. V dropped 3 bases and J dropped 0 bases, with 9 bases sitting between them. The CDR3 covers 14 residues. Per germline, CDR1 DFQATT and CDR2 SNEGSKA (reference sequence). The CDR3 loop is CSASWQDSNQPQHF. CDR3 nucleotides: TGCAGTGCTAGTTGGCAGGATAGCAATCAGCCCCAGCATTTT.

V and J are TRBV6-5 and TRBJ2-1; 10 nucleotides agree with TRBD2. This CDR3 is built from 15 residues. The ends lost 4 bases at V and 4 bases at J; junction bases unmatched: 4. Germline CDR1 reads MNHEY; CDR2 reads SVGAGI. The CDR3 bases are TGTGCCAGCAGTTTACTAGCGGGGTCTTACAATGAGCAGTTCTTC. Its protein product is CASSLLAGSYNEQFF.

The rearrangement joins TRBV10-3 to TRBJ2-1, with 11 bases aligning to TRBD2. From germline, CDR1 is ENHRY and CDR2 SYGVKD. The V gene end was trimmed by 1 base and the J gene end by 7 bases; junction bases not matched to a gene: 3. The CDR3 has 15 amino acids. In DNA form, the CDR3 reads TGTGCCATCAGTGAGTTCCTAGCGGGAGGAAATGAGCAGTTCTTC. Its protein is CAISEFLAGGNEQFF.

This clone has just a few counts. This chain connects TRBV6-5 to TRBJ2-5; 10 nucleotides match TRBD2. Germline CDR1 is MNHEY and CDR2 is SVGAGI. With 4 bases clipped from V and 4 bases from J, the junction kept 3 bases outside the gene matches. This CDR3 comprises 14 residues. CDR3 DNA sequence: TGTGCCAGCAGTTGGAGCGGGAGGGCAGAGACCCAGTACTTC. It translates to CASSWSGRAETQYF.

This chain connects TRBV27 to TRBJ1-2; tentative D call: TRBD1 (6 bases). This CDR3 is built from 13 residues. Germline assignment: CDR1 MNHEY and CDR2 SMNVEV (reference sequence). The V end lost 4 bases, the J end lost 6 bases, and 12 bases lay between the germline ends. The CDR3 DNA reads as TGTGCCAGCAGTTCCCTTCCAGGGGATGGCTACACCTTC. It codes for CASSSLPGDGYTF.

This clone is a singleton in its sample. V usage is TRBV6-6 and J usage is TRBJ2-5, with 7 bases aligning to TRBD1. This CDR3 spans 15 amino acids. V lost 5 bases and J lost 1; bases outside the gene matches: 7. The germline CDR1 and CDR2 sequences are MNHNY and SVGAGI (reference sequence). Here the CDR3 DNA reads TGTGCCAGCAGTGGATACGGGACAGCCCAAGAGACCCAGTACTTC. Protein product: CASSGYGTAQETQYF.

This chain joins TRBV28 and TRBJ1-1; TRBD1 aligns across 7 bases. This CDR3 has 16 amino acids. With V trimmed by 8 bases and J by 5 bases, 17 bases remained unmatched. The germline gives CDR1 MDHEN, CDR2 SYDVKM. The CDR3 reads CASGAPDRAVGTEAFF. DNA of the CDR3: TGTGCCAGCGGCGCACCCGACAGGGCGGTTGGGACTGAAGCTTTCTTT.